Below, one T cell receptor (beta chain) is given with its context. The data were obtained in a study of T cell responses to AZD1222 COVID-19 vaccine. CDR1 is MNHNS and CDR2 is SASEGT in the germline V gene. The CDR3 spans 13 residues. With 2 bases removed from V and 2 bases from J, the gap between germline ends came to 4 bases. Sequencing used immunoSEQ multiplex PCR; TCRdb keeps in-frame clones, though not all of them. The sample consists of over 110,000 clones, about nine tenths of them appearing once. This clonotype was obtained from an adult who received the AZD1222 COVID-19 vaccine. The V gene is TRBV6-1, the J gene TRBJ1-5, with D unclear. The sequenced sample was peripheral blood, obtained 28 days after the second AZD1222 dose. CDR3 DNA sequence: TGTGCCAGCAGTGAACAGGGCAATCAGCCCCAGCATTTT. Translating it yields CASSEQGNQPQHF.